The 27 T cell receptor beta chains given below trace back to one sample, sequenced in a study of T cell responses to AZD1222 COVID-19 vaccine. Sequencing was performed with immunoSEQ multiplex PCR; in TCRdb, only in-frame clones are kept and a portion is missing. This table has about 150,000 clones, approximately 85% appearing once. The material was peripheral blood, obtained on day 0 of AZD1222 vaccination. The receptors were sampled from an adult in good health.

V and J are TRBV10-3 and TRBJ1-2; 8 nucleotides line up with TRBD1. V was pared by 5 bases and J by 4 bases, with 3 bases of the junction left unmatched. This CDR3 spans 13 amino acids. Germline assignment: CDR1 ENHRY and CDR2 SYGVKD. CDR3 bases: TGTGCCATCAGTCTCCAGGGGGCCTATGGCTACACCTTC. Translating it yields CAISLQGAYGYTF.

This clone was observed a few times. The J gene is TRBJ1-1, the V gene TRBV13, with D maybe TRBD1 (6 bases). The CDR3 is made up of 14 amino acids. The V and J ends lost 5 bases and 3 bases respectively, with 13 bases between them. Germline CDR1 PRHDT, CDR2 FYEKMQ (reference sequence). CDR3 region: CASSATGGYTEAFF. The CDR3 DNA is TGTGCCAGCAGCGCGACGGGGGGCTACACTGAAGCTTTCTTT.

In this sample, this clone turned up a few times. The chain joins TRBV7-2 to TRBJ1-1; D gene ambiguous. The length of the CDR3 is 14 residues. V was cut by 5 bases and J by 3 bases, with 13 bases left in between. Looked up from germline, CDR1 is SGHTA and CDR2 is FQGNSA. The CDR3 nucleotides are TGTGCCAGCAGCCCGCGGTTTGTGGACACTGAAGCTTTCTTT. Protein: CASSPRFVDTEAFF.

The chain employs TRBV12-3 or TRBV12-4 and TRBJ2-3; no clear D. The CDR3 runs to 13 residues. The V end was cut by 0 bases, the J end by 2 bases, with 3 bases between. CDR3 loop: CASSLALTDTQYF. CDR3 nucleotides: TGTGCCAGCAGTTTAGCTCTCACAGATACGCAGTATTTT.

V usage is TRBV5-1 and J usage is TRBJ2-1; 9 bases are a match to TRBD2. Germline V gene data show CDR1 as SGHRS and CDR2 as YFSETQ. CDR3 size: 15 residues. Trimming at V came to 0 bases and at J to 9 bases, leaving 7 bases not matched to a gene. The CDR3 nucleotides read TGCGCCAGCAGCTTGGTGTTGCGGGAGGGCTCTGAGCAGTTCTTC. Amino acids: CASSLVLREGSEQFF.

Only one count was recorded for this clone. The genes are TRBV5-1 and TRBJ1-4; D ambiguous. Trimming took off 5 bases at V and 7 bases at J, with 9 bases between the two ends. The CDR3 extends over 12 amino acids. CDR1 is SGHRS, CDR2 YFSETQ, per germline. CDR3 loop: CASRIGGEKLFF. The CDR3 DNA is TGCGCCAGCAGGATTGGTGGTGAAAAACTGTTTTTT.

The chain uses TRBV7-8 and TRBJ1-1, with D unclear. Germline V gives CDR1 SGHVS, CDR2 FQNEAQ. The CDR3 is 15 amino acids. V lost 2 bases to trimming and J lost 0 bases, with 10 bases between them. The CDR3 region is CASSLFAQMNTEAFF. The CDR3 nucleotides read TGTGCCAGCAGCTTATTCGCACAGATGAACACTGAAGCTTTCTTT.

This clone has just one count. The gene calls are TRBV9 and TRBJ2-2, with D possibly TRBD2 on 5 matching bases. In germline, CDR1 is SGDLS, CDR2 YYNGEE. V was trimmed by 0 bases and J by 8 bases, leaving 17 bases between them. This CDR3 has 16 residues. The CDR3 loop is CASSVGGGPMVGELFF. DNA for the CDR3: TGTGCCAGCAGCGTAGGTGGCGGGCCTATGGTGGGGGAGCTGTTTTTT. The full variable domain, in which reference TRBV9 and TRBJ2-2 provide the parts outside the CDR3, is DSGVTQTPKHLITATGQRVTLRCSPRSGDLSVYWYQQSLDQGLQFLIQYYNGEERAKGNILERFSAQQFPDLHSELNLSSLELGDSALYFCASSVGGGPMVGELFFGEGSRLTVL.

This chain uses TRBV11-2 with TRBJ1-2; D gene unclear. CDR1 and CDR2 (germline): SGHAT, FQNNGV. V lost 2 bases and J 5 bases, leaving 12 bases between the germline ends. The CDR3 sequence is 14 residues long. CDR3 sequence reads: CASSLRAGSYGYTF. The CDR3 bases are TGTGCCAGCAGCTTAAGGGCAGGCTCATATGGCTACACCTTC.

The chain combines TRBV7-9 with TRBJ1-2; 10 bases match TRBD1. V dropped 3 bases and J dropped 4; count of bases not matched to a gene: 5. CDR3 length: 15 amino acids. The germline V gene encodes CDR1 SEHNR and CDR2 FQNEAQ (reference sequence). The CDR3 region is CASSFSTGGIYGYTF. CDR3 bases: TGTGCCAGCAGCTTCTCGACAGGGGGCATCTATGGCTACACCTTC.

This clone was seen a single time. The chain carries TRBV5-8 and TRBJ1-4; perhaps TRBD1 as D (6 bases). V was shortened by 6 bases and J by 0 bases, with 15 bases between the two germline ends. Germline V gene sequence: CDR1 SGHTS, CDR2 YDEGEE. The CDR3 loop spans 16 amino acids. CDR3 loop: CASTAQGPATNEKLFF. As DNA, the CDR3 is TGTGCCAGCACCGCACAGGGACCTGCAACTAATGAAAAACTGTTTTTT.

The chain uses TRBV10-3 and TRBJ1-1; D not certain. The CDR3 sequence is 13 residues long. The V and J ends lost 4 bases and 2 bases respectively, with 8 bases between them. Germline loops: CDR1 ENHRY, CDR2 SYGVKD. The CDR3: CAISVIENTEAFF. The CDR3 bases are TGTGCCATCAGTGTCATAGAAAACACTGAAGCTTTCTTT.

For this clone: Within the sample, other DNA sequences also encode this same CDR3. The chain uses TRBV11-3 and TRBJ1-3; 7 nucleotides align to TRBD1. The CDR3 sequence is 14 residues long. Germline V gene data show CDR1 as SGHNT and CDR2 as YENEEA. V gave up 4 bases and J gave up 2 bases; unmatched junction bases: 2. CDR3 loop: CASSSGGAGNTIYF. The CDR3 DNA sequence: TGTGCCAGCAGCTCAGGGGGGGCTGGAAACACCATATATTTT. Drawing the rest from reference TRBV11-3 and TRBJ1-3, the complete variable domain is EAGVVQSPRYKIIEKKQPVAFWCNPISGHNTLYWYLQNLGQGPELLIRYENEEAVDDSQLPKDRFSAERLKGVDSTLKIQPAELGDSAVYLCASSSGGAGNTIYFGEGSWLTVV.

The chain is built from TRBV21-1 and TRBJ1-2. TRBV21-1 represents a pseudogene. CDR3 length: 14 amino acids. In nucleotides, the CDR3 is TGTGCCAGCCCCCCGGAAGATTGGAAATTTGGCTACACCTTC. Amino acid sequence: CASPPEDWKFGYTF.

The V call is TRBV5-1, the J call TRBJ2-3; D is ambiguous. V dropped 3 bases and J dropped 6 bases, with 14 bases sitting between them. Germline loops: CDR1 SGHRS, CDR2 YFSETQ. The CDR3 contains 14 residues. The CDR3 reads CASSSLPGDDTQYF. CDR3 DNA sequence: TGCGCCAGCAGCTCCCTACCGGGCGACGATACGCAGTATTTT.

This clone counts as medium-sized (0.01 to 0.1%). V usage is TRBV9 and J usage is TRBJ1-2; 9 bases map to TRBD1. J lost 7 bases, V lost 5 bases, and 12 bases had no gene match. CDR3 length: 15 amino acids. Germline CDR1 SGDLS, CDR2 YYNGEE. CDR3: CASSPGGTGFFGYTF. The CDR3 DNA reads as TGTGCCAGCAGTCCCGGCGGGACAGGGTTTTTTGGCTACACCTTC. The variable domain in full, completed from reference TRBV9 and TRBJ1-2, reads DSGVTQTPKHLITATGQRVTLRCSPRSGDLSVYWYQQSLDQGLQFLIQYYNGEERAKGNILERFSAQQFPDLHSELNLSSLELGDSALYFCASSPGGTGFFGYTFGSGTRLTVV.

This clone was picked up a small number of times. The CDR3 reads CASSPSPGQGVTGELFF. The CDR3 DNA reads as TGTGCCAGTTCTCCGTCTCCGGGACAGGGTGTCACCGGGGAGCTGTTTTTT. The chain carries TRBV19 and TRBJ2-2, with 9 bases identical to TRBD1. The CDR3 length is 17 residues. The V gene's germline CDR1 is LNHDA and CDR2 SQIVND (reference sequence). The J segment lost 4 bases and the V segment lost 8 bases, leaving 14 bases of the junction unmatched.

The J gene is TRBJ1-1, the V gene TRBV11-3, with 7 positions matching TRBD1. Germline V gene data show CDR1 as SGHNT and CDR2 as YENEEA. The trim removed 5 bases at V and 12 bases at J, leaving 6 bases unmatched. The CDR3 has 11 residues. Here the CDR3 DNA reads TGTGCCAGCAGCGAGGGGACAGACACTTTCTTT. It is translated as CASSEGTDTFF.

The chain couples TRBV6-6 to TRBJ1-1, with D hard to call. CDR1 is MNHNY and CDR2 is SVGAGI in the germline V gene (reference sequence). V lost 2 bases and J lost 7, with 5 bases in between. The CDR3 loop spans 11 amino acids. The CDR3 coding sequence is TGTGCCAGCAGTTACCGGGTTGAAGCTTTCTTT. It specifies CASSYRVEAFF.

This chain joins TRBV5-1 and TRBJ2-2; TRBD1 might be the D (6 bases). V lost 1 base and J lost 5, with 15 bases in between. This CDR3 region has 16 residues. The germline V gene has CDR1 SGHRS and CDR2 YFSETQ. CDR3 nucleotides: TGCGCCAGCAGCTTGACTCGGACAGAGGGTACCGGGGAGCTGTTTTTT. As protein: CASSLTRTEGTGELFF.

This CDR3 reads CASSWSFQAPGNTIYF. The DNA for the CDR3 is TGTGCCAGCAGTTGGTCCTTTCAGGCTCCTGGAAACACCATATATTTT. The chain couples TRBV28 to TRBJ1-3; D remains unclear. Trimming pared 4 bases from V and 2 bases from J, leaving 15 bases between. CDR3 size: 16 residues. Germline V CDR1 and CDR2: MDHEN, SYDVKM. The entire variable domain, with the rest obtained from reference TRBV28 and TRBJ1-3, is as follows: DVKVTQSSRYLVKRTGEKVFLECVQDMDHENMFWYRQDPGLGLRLIYFSYDVKMKEKGDIPEGYSVSREKKERFSLILESASTNQTSMYLCASSWSFQAPGNTIYFGEGSWLTVV.

The chain joins TRBV3-1 (or the pseudogene TRBV3-2) to TRBJ2-1; D gene uncertain. CDR1 is LGHDT, CDR2 YNNKEL, per germline (reference sequence). This CDR3 has 12 residues. The ends were cut back, 6 bases at V and 6 bases at J, with 9 bases in the middle. The DNA for the CDR3 is TGTGCCAGCAGGTCTATTGGCAATGAGCAGTTCTTC. This gives the protein CASRSIGNEQFF.

This sequence joins TRBV6-1 and TRBJ2-1, with D tentatively TRBD2 (5 bases). The germline CDR1 and CDR2 sequences are MNHNS and SASEGT. The CDR3 covers 15 residues. Trimming took off 3 bases at V and 3 bases at J, with 12 bases between the two ends. CDR3 sequence (DNA): TGTGCCAGCAGTGATCAGGACTCCTACTACAATGAGCAGTTCTTC. This encodes CASSDQDSYYNEQFF.

This clone is a singleton in its sample. The chain couples TRBV15 to TRBJ1-2, with 10 bases lining up with TRBD1. This CDR3 comprises 16 residues. Trimming at V came to 4 bases and at J to 2 bases, leaving 7 bases not matched to a gene. CDR1 and CDR2 from the germline V gene are LNHNV and YYDKDF (reference sequence). The CDR3 DNA reads as TGTGCCACCAGCATAAGACAGGGGGCAGGGAACTATGGCTACACCTTC. Amino acids: CATSIRQGAGNYGYTF.

The CDR3 nucleotides read TGTGCCAGCAGTTATCAAGGGGCCACCAACACTGAAGCTTTCTTT. Protein: CASSYQGATNTEAFF. The chain carries TRBV6-5 and TRBJ1-1; a possible D gene is TRBD1 (5 bases). The CDR3 is 15 amino acids. Germline lookup yields CDR1 MNHEY and CDR2 SVGAGI. Deletions cut 3 bases from V and 2 bases from J, with 13 bases between.

The chain uses TRBV5-4 and TRBJ2-2, with D hard to call. Per the germline V gene, CDR1 is SGHNT and CDR2 is YYREEE (reference sequence). The CDR3 consists of 14 residues. The V end lost 4 bases, the J end lost 4 bases, and 11 bases lay between the germline ends. The CDR3 nucleotides read TGTGCCAGCAGCCTGTGGGGTTTCACCGGGGAGCTGTTTTTT. Translating gives CASSLWGFTGELFF.

DNA of the CDR3: TGTGCCAGCATGCTGGGGCGGACCCAAGAGACCCAGTACTTC. It specifies CASMLGRTQETQYF. The rearrangement joins TRBV2 to TRBJ2-5; a possible D gene is TRBD1 (5 bases). Trimming shortened V by 7 bases and J by 1 base, and 13 bases separated the two germline ends. The CDR3 loop spans 14 amino acids. Germline V gene data show CDR1 as SNHLY and CDR2 as FYNNEI.